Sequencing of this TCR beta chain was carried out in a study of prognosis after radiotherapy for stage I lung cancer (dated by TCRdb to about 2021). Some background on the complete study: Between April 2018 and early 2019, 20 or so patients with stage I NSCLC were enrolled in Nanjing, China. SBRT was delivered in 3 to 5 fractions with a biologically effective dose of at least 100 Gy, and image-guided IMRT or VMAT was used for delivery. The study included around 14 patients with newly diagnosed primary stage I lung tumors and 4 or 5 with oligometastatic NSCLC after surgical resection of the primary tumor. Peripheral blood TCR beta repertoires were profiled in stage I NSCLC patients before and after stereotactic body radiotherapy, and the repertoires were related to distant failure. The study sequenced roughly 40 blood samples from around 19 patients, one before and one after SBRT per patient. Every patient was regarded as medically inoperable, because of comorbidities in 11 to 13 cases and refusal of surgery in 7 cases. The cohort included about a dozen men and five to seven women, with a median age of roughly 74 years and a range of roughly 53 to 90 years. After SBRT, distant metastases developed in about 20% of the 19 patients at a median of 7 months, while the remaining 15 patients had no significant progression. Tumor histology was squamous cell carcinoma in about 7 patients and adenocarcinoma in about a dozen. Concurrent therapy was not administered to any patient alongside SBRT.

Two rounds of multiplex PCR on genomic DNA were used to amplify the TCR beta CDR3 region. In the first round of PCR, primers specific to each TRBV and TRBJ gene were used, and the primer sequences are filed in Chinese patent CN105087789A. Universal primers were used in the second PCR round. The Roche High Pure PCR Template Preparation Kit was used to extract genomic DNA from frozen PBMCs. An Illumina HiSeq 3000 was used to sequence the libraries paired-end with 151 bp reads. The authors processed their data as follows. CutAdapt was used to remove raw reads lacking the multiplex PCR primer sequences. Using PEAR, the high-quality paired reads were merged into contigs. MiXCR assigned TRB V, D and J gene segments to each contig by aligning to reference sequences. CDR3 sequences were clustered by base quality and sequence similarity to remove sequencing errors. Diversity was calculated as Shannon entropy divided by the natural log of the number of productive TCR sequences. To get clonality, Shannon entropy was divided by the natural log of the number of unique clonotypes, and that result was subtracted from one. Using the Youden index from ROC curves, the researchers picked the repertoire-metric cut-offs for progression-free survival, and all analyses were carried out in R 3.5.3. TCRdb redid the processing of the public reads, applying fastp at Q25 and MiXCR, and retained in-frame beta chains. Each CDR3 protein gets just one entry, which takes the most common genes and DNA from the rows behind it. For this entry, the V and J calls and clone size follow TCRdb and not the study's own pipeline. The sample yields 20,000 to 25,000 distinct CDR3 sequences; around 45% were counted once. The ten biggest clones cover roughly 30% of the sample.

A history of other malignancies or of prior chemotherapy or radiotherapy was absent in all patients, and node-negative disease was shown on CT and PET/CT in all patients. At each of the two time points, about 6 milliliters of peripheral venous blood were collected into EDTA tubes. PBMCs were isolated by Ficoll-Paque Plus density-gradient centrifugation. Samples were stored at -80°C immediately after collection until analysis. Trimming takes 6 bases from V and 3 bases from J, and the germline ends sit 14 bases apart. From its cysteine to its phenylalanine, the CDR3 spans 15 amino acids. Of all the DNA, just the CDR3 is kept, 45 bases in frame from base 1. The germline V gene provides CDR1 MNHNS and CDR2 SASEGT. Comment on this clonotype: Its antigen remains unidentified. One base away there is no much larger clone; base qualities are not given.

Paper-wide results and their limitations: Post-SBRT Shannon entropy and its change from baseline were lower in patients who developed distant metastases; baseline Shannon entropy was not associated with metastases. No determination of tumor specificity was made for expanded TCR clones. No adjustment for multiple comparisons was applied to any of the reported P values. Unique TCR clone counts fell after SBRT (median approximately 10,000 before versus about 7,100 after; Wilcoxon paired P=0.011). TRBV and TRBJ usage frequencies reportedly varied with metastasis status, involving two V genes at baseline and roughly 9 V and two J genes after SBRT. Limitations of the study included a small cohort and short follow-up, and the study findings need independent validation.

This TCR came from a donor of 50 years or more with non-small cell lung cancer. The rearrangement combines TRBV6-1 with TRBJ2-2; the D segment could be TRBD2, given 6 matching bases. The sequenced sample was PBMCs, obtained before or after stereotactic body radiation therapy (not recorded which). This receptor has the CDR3 CASRGGSGYTGELFF. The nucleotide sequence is TGTGCCAGCAGGGGGGGTAGCGGTTACACCGGGGAGCTGTTTTTT.